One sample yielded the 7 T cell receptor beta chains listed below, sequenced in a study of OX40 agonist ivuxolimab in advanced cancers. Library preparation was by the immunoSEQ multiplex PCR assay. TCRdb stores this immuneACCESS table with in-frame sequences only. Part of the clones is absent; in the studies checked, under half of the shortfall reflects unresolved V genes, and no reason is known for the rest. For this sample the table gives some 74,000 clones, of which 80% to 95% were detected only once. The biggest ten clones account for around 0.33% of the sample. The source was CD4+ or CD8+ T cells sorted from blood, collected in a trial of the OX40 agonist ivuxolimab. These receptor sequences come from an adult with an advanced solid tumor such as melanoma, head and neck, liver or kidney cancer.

The CDR3, as DNA: TGCGCCAGCAGCTTGTCCAGCGGGGGGGCTTTTTTCAATGAGCAGTTCTTC. Its translation is CASSLSSGGAFFNEQFF. This rearrangement joins TRBV5-1 to TRBJ2-1; 10 nucleotides line up with TRBD2. Germline assignment: CDR1 SGHRS and CDR2 YFSETQ. The CDR3 contains 17 residues. The ends lost 1 base at V and 6 bases at J; junction bases unmatched: 10.

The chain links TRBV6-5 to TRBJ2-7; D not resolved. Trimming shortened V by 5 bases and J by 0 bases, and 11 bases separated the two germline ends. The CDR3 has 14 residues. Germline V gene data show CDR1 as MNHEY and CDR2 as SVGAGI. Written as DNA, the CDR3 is TGTGCCAGCAGTGATATGGGGAACTCCTACGAGCAGTACGTC. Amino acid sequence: CASSDMGNSYEQYV.

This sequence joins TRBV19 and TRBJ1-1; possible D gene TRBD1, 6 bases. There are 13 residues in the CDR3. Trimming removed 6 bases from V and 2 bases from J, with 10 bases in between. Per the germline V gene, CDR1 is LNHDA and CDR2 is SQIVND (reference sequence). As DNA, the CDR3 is TGTGCCAGTAGCCAGGGGATTAACACTGAAGCTTTCTTT. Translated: CASSQGINTEAFF. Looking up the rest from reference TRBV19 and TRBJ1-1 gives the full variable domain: DGGITQSPKYLFRKEGQNVTLSCEQNLNHDAMYWYRQDPGQGLRLIYYSQIVNDFQKGDIAEGYSVSREKKESFPLTVTSAQKNPTAFYLCASSQGINTEAFFGQGTRLTVV.

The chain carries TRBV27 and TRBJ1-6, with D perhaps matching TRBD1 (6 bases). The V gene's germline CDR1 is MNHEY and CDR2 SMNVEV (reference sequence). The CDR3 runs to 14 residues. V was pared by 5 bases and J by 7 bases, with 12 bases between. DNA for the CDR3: TGTGCCAGCAGTATGACAGGTGGAAATTCACCCCTCCACTTT. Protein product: CASSMTGGNSPLHF.

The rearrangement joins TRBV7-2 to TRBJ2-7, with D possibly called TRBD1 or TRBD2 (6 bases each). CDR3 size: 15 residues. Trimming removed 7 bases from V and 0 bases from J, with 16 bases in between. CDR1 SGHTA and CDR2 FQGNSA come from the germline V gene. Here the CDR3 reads CASITPGGGSYEQYF. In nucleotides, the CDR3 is TGTGCCAGCATTACTCCTGGAGGGGGCTCCTACGAGCAGTACTTC.

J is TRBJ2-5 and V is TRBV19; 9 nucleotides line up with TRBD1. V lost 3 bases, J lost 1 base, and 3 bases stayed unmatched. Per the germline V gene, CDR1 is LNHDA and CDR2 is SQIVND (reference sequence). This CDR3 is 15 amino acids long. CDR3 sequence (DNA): TGTGCCAGTAGTATTCCGGGACAGGGCCAAGAGACCCAGTACTTC. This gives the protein CASSIPGQGQETQYF.

This CDR3 reads CASSGDSGANVLTF. CDR3 nucleotides: TGCGCCAGCAGCGGGGACTCTGGGGCCAACGTCCTGACTTTC. The rearrangement links TRBV5-1 to TRBJ2-6; no clear D gene. The CDR3 sequence is 14 residues long. Germline V gene lookup returns CDR1 SGHRS and CDR2 YFSETQ. V lost 4 bases to trimming and J lost 0 bases, with 5 bases between them. The full variable domain, rest sourced from reference TRBV5-1 and TRBJ2-6, is KAGVTQTPRYLIKTRGQQVTLSCSPISGHRSVSWYQQTPGQGLQFLFEYFSETQRNKGNFPGRFSGRQFSNSRSEMNVSTLELGDSALYLCASSGDSGANVLTFGAGSRLTVL.